This T cell receptor beta chain originates from a study of cytomegalovirus exposure and HLA in healthy donors (dated by TCRdb to the late 2010s). About the investigation overall: According to an earlier analysis of around 600 of the donors, some 180 million T cells yielded 117 million unique TCR beta sequences and approximately 300 Gb of sequence data. An early release covering more than 500 HLA-typed donors comprised about 290 gigabases of sequencing data and approximately 80 million unique TCR sequences. Of the roughly 400 genotyped donors, approximately 83% fell in the genetic ancestry cluster associated with self-reported Caucasian donors. The study was designed to test whether signatures of past pathogen exposure could be identified by cataloging public T cell receptors. The study profiled the T cell repertoires of under 700 subjects by immunosequencing and related them to cytomegalovirus serostatus. A separate validation cohort of about 110 different subjects was used in addition to the roughly 670-subject first cohort. The study combined high-throughput TCR immunosequencing, statistical association of individual TCRs with disease status, and machine learning to predict cytomegalovirus infection status. A later analysis re-examined previously published TCR beta repertoires from around 670 donors and added high-resolution HLA genotyping to investigate patterns of TCR occurrence. Rather than using new phenotypic data, the later analysis identified candidate immune exposures from TCR beta sequences and from how often those sequences occurred across donors. To decide whether each TCR beta V gene segment behaved as functional or pseudogenic, an earlier analysis of some 580 of the donors relied on high-throughput TCR beta sequencing. Donor age, sex, ethnicity and CMV serostatus were compiled together with the repertoire data. A later genetic analysis used genome-wide SNP genotypes for about 55% of the 666 donors, treating that subset as a discovery cohort. All discovery cohort repertoires had been generated on a single sequencing platform. Class I and class II HLA loci were covered by the typing at four-digit resolution. Typing coverage varied by locus: roughly 620-640 donors for A, B, C, DRB1 and DQB1; roughly 560 for DQA1; 600 to 610 for DPA1; roughly 450 for DPB1. Roughly 5 DR-DQ haplotypes were handled as single units for association and clustering because linkage in the cohort was strong. Across roughly 420 genotyped donors of the cohort, an average of about 200,000 unique TCR beta nucleotide sequences per donor were sequenced, and around 19% of those sequences were non-productive.

The cohort consisted of approximately 670 healthy bone marrow donors. At the time of sampling, every cohort member was nominally healthy, though immune exposures that went unrecorded were likely present. The donor was CMV seronegative and was included in the group of under 450 seronegative cohort members. Each donor provided a peripheral blood sample, and peripheral blood mononuclear cells were used for TCR beta sequencing. Genomic DNA extraction from the blood cell samples was performed with the Qiagen DNeasy Blood Extraction Kit. What the work shows at the level of the full study, not this receptor alone: A group of highly shared sequence variants was considered likely to be a technical artifact of the sequencing pipeline. Because HLA typing was missing for some donors at each locus, association tests included only the typed subset. An association between a missense DCLRE1C variant and V-gene and J-gene trimming of TCR beta chains was found in a later genetic analysis and replicated in an independent cohort. Most TCR sequences were observed very rarely across donors, whereas some public TCRs were present in many individuals. In an earlier analysis of about 600 of the donors, most TCR beta V segments appeared in productive rearrangements about 87% or about 30% of the time, broadly matching IMGT annotations. Specific HLA alleles were associated with over 15,000 TCR beta sequences at a false discovery rate of 0.05 in a later analysis. In vitro tests confirmed that a few of the cytomegalovirus-associated TCR beta chains recognize cytomegalovirus antigens. Presence/absence analyses assumed roughly uniform sequencing depth across donors, an assumption that may not hold. Only TCR beta chains were sequenced in this cohort, and the absence of alpha or paired-chain data limited detectable features. In both the original and validation cohorts, the classifier was reported to diagnose cytomegalovirus status with high specificity and sensitivity. A total of fewer than 200 TCR beta chains were listed by the study as associated with cytomegalovirus. In a later analysis, several top co-occurrence clusters were reported to appear linked to parvovirus B19, influenza, CMV and Epstein-Barr virus. Because the 87-base-pair reads could not distinguish some IMGT-functional V segments, including TRBV6-2 and TRBV6-3, those segments were excluded. In a later analysis, HLA-associated TCR beta chains showed more clonal expansion and lower generation probabilities than non-associated chains that were equally common. Assigning TCR associations to individual alleles was difficult when HLA alleles, especially DR and DQ, strongly co-occurred. A further reported finding was that TCR beta sequences accurately predicted the HLA-A and HLA-B alleles for most subjects in the first cohort. According to the authors, the approach could potentially be generalized to other disease states and immunological phenotypes. For the cohort, immune exposure information was limited to CMV serostatus. According to a later analysis, TCR association rates differed among HLA loci, with DRB1 alleles showing the most associated TCRs and HLA-C alleles showing the fewest. Correlated functional status among segregating V segments might be attributable to linkage disequilibrium, but an unknown experimental factor could not be ruled out. In a later genetic analysis, fewer N-insertions in productive TCRs were reported among donors in an Asian-associated ancestry cluster than the roughly 700-donor mean. Because counts were too low, under 20 rarely observed V segments, including chromosome 9 orphons, were left out of the earlier analysis of a few hundred of the donors. In a later analysis, most CMV-associated TCR beta chains were found to appear HLA-restricted, with HLA associations seemingly driven largely by CMV exposure.

Library preparation employed the immunoSEQ multiplex PCR assay. A mixture of 60 forward primers for TCR Vbeta segments and 13 reverse primers for TCR Jbeta segments was used in the multiplex PCR. The CDR3 region of rearranged TCR beta genes was amplified from genomic DNA with a multiplex PCR assay. On the Illumina HiSeq System, the amplified TCR beta libraries were sequenced as 87-base-pair reads. The original pipeline was this. A later analysis counted some 80 million unique TCR beta chains across the 650 to 700 repertoires, and around 9.9 million of these chains were shared by at least two donors. A nearest-neighbor algorithm error-corrected the raw reads and collapsed the reads into unique sequences, merging closely related sequences to remove PCR and sequencing errors. Alignment of CDR3 sequences to IMGT reference sequences was used to assign V, D and J gene segments. For a sequence to be retained, at least a six-nucleotide match to both a V gene segment and a J gene segment was required. A rearrangement counted as productive if the CDR3 had no stop codons and remained in frame with V and J, and every other rearrangement counted as non-productive. Following IMGT convention, CDR3 was defined as the stretch from the second conserved V-encoded cysteine to the conserved J-encoded phenylalanine. The earlier analysis of about 570 of the donors excluded any sequence lacking an unambiguous match to a single V gene segment. In an earlier analysis of approximately 590 of the donors, V segments were called functional above 56.7% productive rearrangements and were called segregating when the between-donor standard deviation exceeded 5%. To diagnose cytomegalovirus status from the catalog of TCR beta chain sequences, a statistical classification framework was built. A later analysis assigned V and J genes by comparing TCR nucleotide sequences with IMGT/GENE-DB human TR gene sequences. A later analysis assigned CDR3 sequences and most-parsimonious VDJ recombination scenarios with the TCRdist pipeline. A later analysis defined each TCR beta chain by its CDR3 amino acid sequence plus V-gene family, and excluded reads lacking a unique V-gene family. As a way to deal with suspected cross-contamination and a sequencing artifact, a later analysis dropped hundreds of nucleotide sequences that were highly shared and had low generation probability. In a later analysis, a clonal expansion index for each public chain was calculated from normalized within-repertoire ranks of inferred template counts. A later analysis computed generation probabilities with a VDJ recombination model fitted to out-of-frame rearrangements, and checked the results against IGoR. In a later analysis, hypergeometric tests were used to score TCR-TCR, TCR-HLA and TCR-CMV co-occurrence, with a repertoire-size bias correction applied to TCR pairs. False discovery rates were estimated in a later analysis by permuting HLA or CMV assignments 20 times. In a later analysis, co-occurring TCRs were grouped with DBSCAN, and TCRdist sequence similarity was added when clustering was performed within HLA-allele-positive subsets. For co-occurrence clustering, repertoires with fewer than 30,000 or more than 120,000 public chains were excluded, along with five or six repertoires with anomalous nucleotide sharing. Held by TCRdb, this immuneACCESS table contains in-frame sequences only and omits some clones. Under half of the omission traces to an unresolved V gene where checked; the cause of the rest is unknown. V, J and clone size were drawn from that table, and D and trimming were deduced from the DNA. The sample table contains roughly 100,000 clones; only one count was recorded for about 70% of them. Of the sample, about 2.5% is held by the ten largest clones.

To note about this clone: It has no known antigen specificity. Per-base qualities were not stored, and no clone one base away is much larger.

For this chain, trimming is 5 bases at the V end and 1 base at the J end, and the number of junction bases without a gene match is 2. The CDR3 sequence holds 13 residues, the cysteine and phenylalanine included. The only DNA kept is the CDR3, 39 bases in frame from the first base. CDR1 and CDR2, per the germline V gene, are SNHLY and FYNNEI. This receptor chain uses TRBV2 and TRBJ2-7, with 7 central nucleotides matching TRBD2. This clonotype originated in a female donor in good health and CMV-seronegative. The sample was PBMCs. The CDR3 region: CASSSGASYEQYF. The nucleotide sequence is given as TGTGCCAGCAGTAGCGGGGCATCCTACGAGCAGTACTTC. The entire variable domain, with the stretches around the CDR3 drawn from the reference TRBV2 and TRBJ2-7 proteins, is EPEVTQTPSHQVTQMGQEVILRCVPISNHLYFYWYRQILGQKVEFLVSFYNNEISEKSEIFDDQFSVERPDGSNFTLKIRSTKLEDSAMYFCASSSGASYEQYFGPGTRLTVT.